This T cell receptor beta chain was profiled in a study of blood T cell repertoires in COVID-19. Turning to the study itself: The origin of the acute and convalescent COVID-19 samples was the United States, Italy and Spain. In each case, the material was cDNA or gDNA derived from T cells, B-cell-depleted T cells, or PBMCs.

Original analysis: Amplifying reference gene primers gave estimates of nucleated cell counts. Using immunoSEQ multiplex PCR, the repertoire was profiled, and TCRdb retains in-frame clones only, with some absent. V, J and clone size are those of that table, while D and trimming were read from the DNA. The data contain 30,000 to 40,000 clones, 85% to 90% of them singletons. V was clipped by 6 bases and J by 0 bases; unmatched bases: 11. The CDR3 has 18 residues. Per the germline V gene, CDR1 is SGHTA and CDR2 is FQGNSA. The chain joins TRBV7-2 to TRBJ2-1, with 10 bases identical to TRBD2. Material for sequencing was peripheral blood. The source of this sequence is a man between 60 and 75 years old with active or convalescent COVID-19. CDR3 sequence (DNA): TGTGCCAGCAGTCCTAGACTAGCGGGTCGCGGCTCCTACAATGAGCAGTTCTTC. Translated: CASSPRLAGRGSYNEQFF. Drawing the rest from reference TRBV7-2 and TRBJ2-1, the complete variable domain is GAGVSQSPSNKVTEKGKDVELRCDPISGHTALYWYRQSLGQGLEFLIYFQGNSAPDKSGLPSDRFSAERTGGSVSTLTIQRTQQEDSAVYLCASSPRLAGRGSYNEQFFGPGTRLTVL.